This passage covers 28 T cell receptor beta chains from one sample sequenced in a study of blood T cell repertoires in COVID-19. Sequenced by immunoSEQ multiplex PCR; TCRdb stores in-frame clones only, minus some. The data contain some 170,000 clones, less than 90% of them seen just once; the ten biggest clones take up 1.2%. Sample: PBMCs or T cells enriched from blood (not recorded which). Receptor source: a human donor with acute COVID-19. The donor label of this sample is uncertain.

Details on this clone: Other DNA sequences in the sample encode the same CDR3. The genes are TRBV5-1 and TRBJ2-7; 9 bases fit TRBD1. The junction had 2 bases not matched to a gene; V was cut back by 0 bases and J by 4 bases. The CDR3 is 14 amino acids. Germline V gives CDR1 SGHRS, CDR2 YFSETQ. The CDR3 nucleotides read TGCGCCAGCAGCTTGGGACAGGGGGTATACGAGCAGTACTTC. It yields the protein CASSLGQGVYEQYF. Complete variable domain (other parts from reference TRBV5-1 and TRBJ2-7): KAGVTQTPRYLIKTRGQQVTLSCSPISGHRSVSWYQQTPGQGLQFLFEYFSETQRNKGNFPGRFSGRQFSNSRSEMNVSTLELGDSALYLCASSLGQGVYEQYFGPGTRLTVT.

J is TRBJ1-6 and V is TRBV19, with D maybe TRBD1 (6 bases). In germline, CDR1 is LNHDA, CDR2 SQIVND (reference sequence). The V end lost 7 bases, the J end lost 6 bases, and 13 bases lay between the germline ends. The CDR3 runs 14 residues. The CDR3 sequence: CASNLGQPNSPLHF. The CDR3 DNA reads as TGTGCCAGTAACCTCGGACAGCCTAATTCACCCCTCCACTTT.

CDR3 nucleotides: TGTGCCAGCAGCTCCAAGAGCCTGGACAGTTCCTACGAGCAGTACTTC. Translated, it gives CASSSKSLDSSYEQYF. J is TRBJ2-7 and V is TRBV7-6; possibly TRBD1 for D (6 bases). The CDR3 totals 16 residues. The germline V gene has CDR1 SGHVS and CDR2 FNYEAQ. Trimming took off 4 bases at V and 1 base at J, with 17 bases between the two ends.

The J gene is TRBJ2-1, the V gene TRBV9, with 9 bases aligning to TRBD2. Germline trimming cut 0 bases from V and 0 bases from J; bases unmatched to any gene: 10. This CDR3 is built from 19 residues. Germline CDR1 is SGDLS and CDR2 is YYNGEE. CDR3 amino acids: CASSVERAGGHNSYNEQFF. Here the CDR3 DNA reads TGTGCCAGCAGCGTAGAGCGAGCGGGGGGCCATAACTCCTACAATGAGCAGTTCTTC.

This rearrangement joins TRBV7-9 to TRBJ2-3, with TRBD1 matching 9 bases. CDR3 size: 16 residues. Trimming removed 4 bases from V and 2 bases from J; junction bases left unmatched: 7. Germline CDR1 is SEHNR and CDR2 is FQNEAQ (reference sequence). In nucleotides, the CDR3 is TGTGCCAGCAGCTCTCTACAGGGGGCAAACACAGATACGCAGTATTTT. Its translation: CASSSLQGANTDTQYF.

The chain joins TRBV4-3 to TRBJ1-2; 8 bases align to TRBD1. The germline CDR1 and CDR2 sequences are LGHNA and YSLEER. The length of the CDR3 is 14 residues. After removal of 4 bases from V and 2 bases from J, the junction contained 3 bases not matched to a gene. The CDR3, as DNA: TGCGCCAGCAGCCCCCGGACAGGGAACTATGGCTACACCTTC. It is translated as CASSPRTGNYGYTF.

Note on this clone: At one of its ends the junction is not consistent with the germline gene, which may arise from a read error. The chain uses TRBV12-5 and TRBJ2-7, with D unresolved. The CDR3 contains 11 residues. The germline V gene encodes CDR1 LGHNT and CDR2 FRNRAP. CDR3 DNA sequence: TGTGCTAGTGGTTTGGTAGAGTTTGTCGACTTC. Translated, it gives CASGLVEFVDF.

J is TRBJ1-5 and V is TRBV7-9, with D tentatively TRBD1 (6 bases). Trimming removed 4 bases from V and 11 bases from J, with 15 bases in between. The CDR3 runs to 13 residues. Germline CDR1 reads SEHNR; CDR2 reads FQNEAQ (reference sequence). The CDR3 sequence is CASSSTGAGAQHF. CDR3 DNA sequence: TGTGCCAGCAGCTCGACAGGCGCCGGGGCCCAGCATTTT.

The chain couples TRBV5-5 to TRBJ1-6; D gene ambiguous. Trimming left V 0 bases short and J 7 bases short, with 8 bases between. Germline-derived CDR1 and CDR2 are SGHKS and YYEKEE (reference sequence). This CDR3 has 14 residues. The CDR3 sequence: CASSLVPGNSPLHF. The CDR3 region has the DNA TGTGCCAGCAGCTTGGTCCCGGGGAATTCACCCCTCCACTTT.

This sequence joins TRBV27 and TRBJ1-1, with D possibly matching TRBD1 (6 bases). The CDR3 length is 13 residues. From germline, CDR1 is MNHEY and CDR2 SMNVEV (reference sequence). V was shortened by 6 bases and J by 1 base, with 9 bases between the two germline ends. The CDR3 loop reads CASSPRGNTEAFF. The CDR3 DNA sequence: TGTGCCAGCAGCCCCAGGGGGAACACTGAAGCTTTCTTT.

The chain joins TRBV7-2 to TRBJ2-1; TRBD1 matches 11 bases. The CDR3 loop spans 16 amino acids. The J segment lost 7 bases and the V segment lost 3 bases, leaving 8 bases of the junction unmatched. Germline V gene sequence: CDR1 SGHTA, CDR2 FQGNSA. CDR3 in DNA: TGTGCCAGCAGCTTCATTCCGGGACAGGGGGTGAATGAGCAGTTCTTC. This sequence encodes CASSFIPGQGVNEQFF.

A single count supports this clone. This chain uses TRBV7-2 with TRBJ1-5; D uncertain. This CDR3 is 14 amino acids long. Per germline, CDR1 SGHTA and CDR2 FQGNSA. V lost 1 base to trimming and J lost 5 bases, with 9 bases between them. The CDR3 DNA sequence: TGTGCCAGCAGCTTAGGTCTAGGTGATCAGCCCCAGCATTTT. Amino acids: CASSLGLGDQPQHF.

The CDR3 is CAWSWMQDSPYEQYF. The CDR3 bases are TGTGCCTGGAGTTGGATGCAGGACAGCCCCTACGAGCAGTACTTC. The chain carries TRBV30 and TRBJ2-7, with D possibly matching TRBD1 (6 bases). Looked up from germline, CDR1 is GTSNPN and CDR2 is SVGIG (reference sequence). Trimming removed 2 bases from V and 2 bases from J, with 16 bases in between. This CDR3 spans 15 amino acids.

This clone appeared a single time. This chain joins TRBV12-3 or TRBV12-4 and TRBJ1-2; tentatively, D is TRBD1 (5 bases). The CDR3 consists of 12 residues. The V end lost 3 bases, the J end lost 8 bases, and 10 bases lay between the germline ends. CDR3 bases: TGTGCCAGCAGTTTTTCGGGGGACGGCTACACCTTC. It codes for CASSFSGDGYTF.

The J gene is TRBJ2-7, the V gene TRBV30; 11 bases fit TRBD1. Trimming at V came to 2 bases and at J to 5 bases, leaving 5 bases not matched to a gene. Germline CDR1 GTSNPN, CDR2 SVGIG (reference sequence). The CDR3 has 14 amino acids. The CDR3 region is CAWSKGTGGDEQYF. The DNA of the CDR3 is TGTGCCTGGAGTAAGGGGACAGGGGGGGACGAGCAGTACTTC.

The chain links TRBV7-3 to TRBJ2-1; a possible D gene is TRBD2 (6 bases). Per the germline V gene, CDR1 is SGHTA and CDR2 is FQGTGA. V shed 5 bases and J shed 4 bases, with 9 bases lying between them. This CDR3 has 13 residues. Here the CDR3 reads CASSHGTYNEQFF. As DNA, the CDR3 is TGTGCCAGCAGCCACGGGACTTACAATGAGCAGTTCTTC. Looking up the rest from reference TRBV7-3 and TRBJ2-1 gives the full variable domain: GAGVSQTPSNKVTEKGKYVELRCDPISGHTALYWYRQSLGQGPEFLIYFQGTGAADDSGLPNDRFFAVRPEGSVSTLKIQRTERGDSAVYLCASSHGTYNEQFFGPGTRLTVL.

The V gene is TRBV30, the J gene TRBJ1-1; 7 bases are a match to TRBD1. The CDR3 has 15 amino acids. Trimming cost V 5 bases and J 5 bases; bases outside gene matches: 14. Germline CDR1 reads GTSNPN; CDR2 reads SVGIG (reference sequence). The CDR3 sequence: CAWEKGRQGGTEAFF. The DNA for the CDR3 is TGTGCCTGGGAAAAAGGGAGACAGGGAGGAACTGAAGCTTTCTTT. The variable domain in full, completed from reference TRBV30 and TRBJ1-1, reads SQTIHQWPATLVQPVGSPLSLECTVEGTSNPNLYWYRQAAGRGLQLLFYSVGIGQISSEVPQNLSASRPQDRQFILSSKKLLLSDSGFYLCAWEKGRQGGTEAFFGQGTRLTVV.

This clone was seen only once. V is TRBV10-3 and J is TRBJ1-1; 12 bases are shared with TRBD1. This CDR3 has 16 amino acids. J lost 6 bases, V lost 7 bases, and 12 bases had no gene match. Germline CDR1 reads ENHRY; CDR2 reads SYGVKD. CDR3 DNA: TGTGCCATCACTTCCGGGACAGGGGGCGCAGGGGCTGAAGCTTTCTTT. Translated: CAITSGTGGAGAEAFF.

CDR3 region: CASNPNRDSPLHF. In DNA, the CDR3 is TGTGCCAGCAATCCGAACAGAGACTCACCCCTCCACTTT. This sequence joins TRBV12-3 or TRBV12-4 and TRBJ1-6; no reliable D call. The CDR3 is 13 residues long. Trimming left V 7 bases short and J 10 bases short, with 14 bases between.

CDR3: CASSLRGGYGYTF. The CDR3 coding sequence is TGTGCCAGCAGTTTACGGGGGGGCTATGGCTACACCTTC. V and J are TRBV28 and TRBJ1-2, with D perhaps matching TRBD1 (5 bases). V was trimmed by 2 bases and J by 4 bases, leaving 8 bases between them. The CDR3 sequence is 13 residues long. Germline CDR1 and CDR2: MDHEN and SYDVKM.

This clone was seen a handful of times. The rearrangement joins TRBV19 to TRBJ1-4, with D unclear. The CDR3 length is 14 residues. Trimming stripped 4 bases from V and 1 base from J, with 7 bases between. Germline CDR1 is LNHDA and CDR2 is SQIVND (reference sequence). The CDR3 nucleotides read TGTGCCAGTAGTACCTCACAAACTAATGAAAAACTGTTTTTT. Translation gives CASSTSQTNEKLFF. Based on the CDR3 plus reference TRBV19 and TRBJ1-4, the full variable domain is DGGITQSPKYLFRKEGQNVTLSCEQNLNHDAMYWYRQDPGQGLRLIYYSQIVNDFQKGDIAEGYSVSREKKESFPLTVTSAQKNPTAFYLCASSTSQTNEKLFFGSGTQLSVL.

The chain employs TRBV5-4 and TRBJ1-1; 8 positions agree with TRBD1. The CDR3 covers 14 residues. V was pared by 5 bases and J by 1 base, with 4 bases of the junction left unmatched. The germline V gene encodes CDR1 SGHNT and CDR2 YYREEE (reference sequence). DNA of the CDR3: TGTGCCAGCAGTTTCGACAGGGGGAACACTGAAGCTTTCTTT. Translation: CASSFDRGNTEAFF.

The chain couples TRBV9 to TRBJ1-2, with TRBD1 matching over 9 bases. The germline gives CDR1 SGDLS, CDR2 YYNGEE. The CDR3 contains 15 residues. V was clipped by 3 bases and J by 3 bases; unmatched bases: 6. In DNA form, the CDR3 reads TGTGCCAGCAGCGCACAGGGGGCGTCACACTATGGCTACACCTTC. This encodes CASSAQGASHYGYTF. The variable domain in full, with the rest retrieved from reference TRBV9 and TRBJ1-2, is DSGVTQTPKHLITATGQRVTLRCSPRSGDLSVYWYQQSLDQGLQFLIQYYNGEERAKGNILERFSAQQFPDLHSELNLSSLELGDSALYFCASSAQGASHYGYTFGSGTRLTVV.

This chain joins TRBV6-5 and TRBJ2-7, with 7 positions matching TRBD1. Germline V gene data show CDR1 as MNHEY and CDR2 as SVGAGI. The CDR3 runs to 14 residues. J gave up 2 bases and V 6 bases, and 7 bases lay outside the gene matches. The CDR3 loop reads CASRSIGQAYEQYF. The CDR3 DNA reads as TGTGCCAGCAGGAGTATTGGACAGGCCTACGAGCAGTACTTC.

Notes on this clone: Sequence at one end of the junction differs from germline and may be a read error. The chain joins TRBV6-5 to TRBJ1-1, with 8 bases fitting TRBD1. The CDR3 loop spans 14 amino acids. Germline values: CDR1 MNHEY, CDR2 SVGAGI. CDR3 DNA: TGTGCCAGCAGGGGGCTCCAGGGGGCCGCTGAGGCTTTCTTT. Amino acids: CASRGLQGAAEAFF.

The J gene is TRBJ2-1, the V gene TRBV4-1, with D possibly matching TRBD2 (7 bases). Germline V gene lookup returns CDR1 MGHRA and CDR2 YSYEKL. The CDR3 length is 17 residues. The V and J ends lost 4 bases and 3 bases respectively, with 19 bases between them. The CDR3 region has the DNA TGCGCCAGCAGCCGCCTTTCTAGCGGAGGGGGCTACAATGAGCAGTTCTTC. It yields the protein CASSRLSSGGGYNEQFF.

The V call is TRBV19, the J call TRBJ1-2; 7 bases align to TRBD1. J gave up 6 bases and V 9 bases, and 16 bases lay outside the gene matches. Germline V CDR1 and CDR2: LNHDA, SQIVND (reference sequence). This CDR3 spans 15 amino acids. The CDR3 DNA reads as TGTGCCAGCGTCGATCCCATCAGGACAGGAGATGGCTACACCTTC. It encodes CASVDPIRTGDGYTF.

V is TRBV5-1 and J is TRBJ2-4, with TRBD2 identical over 7 bases. The CDR3 is 19 residues long. V dropped 0 bases and J dropped 1; count of bases not matched to a gene: 13. The V gene's germline CDR1 is SGHRS and CDR2 YFSETQ. Written as DNA, the CDR3 is TGCGCCAGCAGCTTGGAGGCGGGGGACCGAGGGCGTGCCAAAAACATTCAGTACTTC. Residues: CASSLEAGDRGRAKNIQYF.